This TCR beta chain appears in the sequencing data of a study of T cell responses to AZD1222 COVID-19 vaccine (dated by TCRdb to the early 2020s). As for the study more broadly: AZD1222 recipients given second doses at about 4 weeks or at about 12 weeks were pooled, since spike-specific TCR depth and breadth were not found to differ between the two schedules. TCR sequencing covered roughly 230 trial participants: 200 to 220 given two doses of AZD1222 and approximately 26 given two doses of MenACWY control vaccine. Trial participants were enrolled by age into 18-55, 56-69 and 70-plus year subgroups, with roughly 160, 29 and 62 TCR-sequenced participants respectively.

Overall study results and their limits: Most participants were white British and females outnumbered males, and the authors suggested that clonal diversity may have been underestimated. No day 14 peak-response samples were available, so repertoires were characterized only after the peak T cell response. Reportedly, close to half of the unique spike-specific TCRs recognized epitopes lying outside the regions that are mutated in the B.1.351 and B.1.1.7 variants. Vaccine-associated CD4 TCRs spanned the whole spike protein, with dominant responses in regions 160-218 and 743-854. The 56-69-year group was small, and its depth increase did not reach significance, likely because of low power. Only six AZD1222 recipients were SARS-CoV-2 seropositive at baseline, limiting conclusions about previously exposed vaccinees. After two AZD1222 doses, spike-specific TCR breadth and depth were significantly higher than at day 0 and than in MenACWY recipients.

From a lookup of the germline V gene, CDR1 and CDR2 are MDHEN and SYDVKM. V drops 7 bases and J drops 0 bases, leaving 10 bases in between. The CDR3 starts with the cysteine, ends with the phenylalanine, and has 14 residues. Only the CDR3 region is kept as DNA, spanning 42 bases read in frame from base 1. As for this clone: What antigen it recognizes has not been identified. Base qualities are not recorded, but no much larger clone differs from it by a single base.

The CDR3 regions of human TCRbeta chains were analyzed by immunosequencing. On the authors' methods: TCRs in the repertoires were compared against a reference library of SARS-CoV-2-specific TCRs that had been generated with the MIRA antigen-specificity platform. Breadth was defined as the fraction of unique TCRs that were SARS-CoV-2-associated, and depth was defined as the fraction of total T cells that were SARS-CoV-2-associated. Each spike-specific TCR was assigned to its reactive spike region and to a CD4 or CD8 class using the MIRA data. Log10-transformed breadth and depth values were compared by one-way ANOVA with Sidak's multiple comparisons tests. Imported from immuneACCESS, the table was reduced by TCRdb to in-frame sequences with V and J called. These copies leave out some clones; in studies compared against another copy, an unresolved V gene accounts for under half, and the cause of the remainder is not known. That table supplies the V and J calls and clone size; D and trimming were determined from the DNA. The sample records more than 250,000 clones, 90% to 95% of which are singletons. The top ten clonotypes cover about 0.5% of the sample.

The time point label corresponds to: baseline before first vaccination. Vaccinee samples came from UK trials COV001 and COV002, including a single-blind randomized controlled phase 2/3 trial of AZD1222 (ChAdOx1 nCoV-19) in healthy adults. For TCRbeta chain sequencing, PBMC samples were collected from trial participants at day 0 and at day 28 after the second dose. The chain is assembled from TRBV28 and TRBJ1-3; a confident D gene designation cannot be given. This clonotype was obtained from an adult in good health. The input for sequencing was peripheral blood, taken on day 0 of AZD1222 vaccination. The CDR3 is CASTALLSGNTIYF. The bases read TGTGCCAGCACTGCACTCCTCTCTGGAAACACCATATATTTT.